This T cell receptor beta chain was identified during a study of T cells in Graves' hyperthyroidism and ophthalmopathy. Broader study findings: The majority of expanded thyroid clonotypes above 0.001 also appeared in blood. Ophthalmopathy was separated from stable hyperthyroidism by a 13 V-J model.

This clonotype was detected ten times or more. Its antigen is currently unknown. From germline, CDR1 is SQVTM and CDR2 ANQGSEA. The V and J ends lost 3 bases and 4 bases respectively, with 9 bases between them. This CDR3 comprises 12 residues. The diagnostic basis comprised clinical symptoms, serum thyroxine and TRAb, thyroid ultrasound and orbital computed tomography. Regions amplified from RNA transcripts were the TCR beta CDR3 regions. RT-PCR in the first round (using the HTBI primer set) targeted the TCR CDR3. TCRdb itself ran the multiplex PCR reads through MiXCR, one entry per CDR3 protein. The sample has fewer than 650,000 distinct CDR3 sequences; approximately 49% are singletons.

This TCR was sampled from an adult woman with Graves' disease, either hyperthyroidism or ophthalmopathy (not recorded which). Material: peripheral blood or thyroid tissue (not recorded which). This chain links TRBV29-1 with TRBJ1-2, with unresolved D. The CDR3: CSVDRNLYGYTF. For the CDR3, the DNA is TGCAGCGTTGACAGAAACCTCTATGGCTACACCTTC.